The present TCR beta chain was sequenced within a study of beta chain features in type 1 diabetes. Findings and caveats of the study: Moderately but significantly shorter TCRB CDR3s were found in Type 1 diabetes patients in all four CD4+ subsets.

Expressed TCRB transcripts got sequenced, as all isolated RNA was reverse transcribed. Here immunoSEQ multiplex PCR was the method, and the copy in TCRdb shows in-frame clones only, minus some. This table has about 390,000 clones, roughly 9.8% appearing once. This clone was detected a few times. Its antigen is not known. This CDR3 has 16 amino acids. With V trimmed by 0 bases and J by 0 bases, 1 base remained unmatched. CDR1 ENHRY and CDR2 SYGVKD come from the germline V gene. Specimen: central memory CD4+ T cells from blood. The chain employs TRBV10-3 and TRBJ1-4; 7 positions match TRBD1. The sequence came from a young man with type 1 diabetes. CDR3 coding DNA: TGTGCCATCAGTGAGTCGACAGGGACAACTAATGAAAAACTGTTTTTT. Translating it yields CAISESTGTTNEKLFF.